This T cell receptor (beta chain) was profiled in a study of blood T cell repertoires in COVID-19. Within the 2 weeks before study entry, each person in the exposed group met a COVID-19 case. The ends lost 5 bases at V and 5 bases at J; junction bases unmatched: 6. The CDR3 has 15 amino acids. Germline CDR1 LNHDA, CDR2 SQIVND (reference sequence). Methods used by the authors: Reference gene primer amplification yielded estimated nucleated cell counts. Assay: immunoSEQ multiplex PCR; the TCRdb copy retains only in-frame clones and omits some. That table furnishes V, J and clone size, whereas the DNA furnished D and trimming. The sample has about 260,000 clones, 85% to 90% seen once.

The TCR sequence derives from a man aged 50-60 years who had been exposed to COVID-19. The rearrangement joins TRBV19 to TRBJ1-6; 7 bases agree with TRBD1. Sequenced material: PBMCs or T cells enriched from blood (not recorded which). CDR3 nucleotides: TGTGCCAGTAGTCCAAGGGGGCAGAATAATTCACCCCTCCACTTT. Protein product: CASSPRGQNNSPLHF.